A single sample gave rise to the 12 T cell receptor beta chains below, sequenced in a study of prognosis after radiotherapy for stage I lung cancer. The genomic DNA TCR beta CDR3 region underwent two rounds of multiplex PCR. Initially, in first-round PCR, primers specific to each TRBV and TRBJ gene were used. TCRdb analysed the multiplex PCR reads with MiXCR anew, one entry per CDR3 protein. The table has 12,000 or so distinct CDR3 sequences, 30% to 40% seen once; the top ten hold 53%. Sequences were derived from PBMCs, sampled before or after stereotactic body radiation therapy (not recorded which). Every receptor here comes from a donor over 45 with non-small cell lung cancer.

The chain carries TRBV4-2 and TRBJ1-3; 7 positions match TRBD1. The CDR3 totals 16 residues. Germline CDR1 reads LGHNA; CDR2 reads YNFKEQ. V lost 3 bases to trimming and J lost 3 bases; unmatched junction nucleotides: 8. DNA for the CDR3: TGTGCCAGCAGCCACCTAAACAGGGGAAGTGGAAACACCATATATTTT. Protein: CASSHLNRGSGNTIYF.

V usage is TRBV27 and J usage is TRBJ1-5, with 9 bases that match TRBD1. The CDR3 has 15 residues. The trim removed 6 bases at V and 4 bases at J, leaving 7 bases unmatched. Germline V gene sequence: CDR1 MNHEY, CDR2 SMNVEV (reference sequence). The chain's CDR3 is CASRITGGLNQPQHF. The CDR3 DNA sequence: TGTGCCAGCAGAATAACAGGGGGCTTAAATCAGCCCCAGCATTTT.

This clonotype was found many times. The chain uses TRBV30 and TRBJ1-6; D unresolved. Trimming removed 2 bases from V and 4 bases from J, with 12 bases in between. The CDR3 sequence is 15 residues long. CDR1 is GTSNPN and CDR2 is SVGIG in the germline V gene (reference sequence). CDR3 sequence reads: CAWSLLGTYNSPLHF. The CDR3 DNA is TGTGCCTGGAGTCTCCTTGGAACTTATAATTCACCCCTCCACTTT. The variable domain in full, with the rest retrieved from reference TRBV30 and TRBJ1-6, is SQTIHQWPATLVQPVGSPLSLECTVEGTSNPNLYWYRQAAGRGLQLLFYSVGIGQISSEVPQNLSASRPQDRQFILSSKKLLLSDSGFYLCAWSLLGTYNSPLHFGNGTRLTVT.

The chain uses TRBV30 and TRBJ2-3; tentatively, D is TRBD2 (7 bases). Germline V gene lookup returns CDR1 GTSNPN and CDR2 SVGIG (reference sequence). This CDR3 region has 21 residues. V was cut by 0 bases and J by 0 bases, with 28 bases left in between. The CDR3 region is CAWSVRGGGKGRFGSTDTQYF. CDR3 bases: TGTGCCTGGAGTGTAAGAGGGGGGGGAAAGGGGAGATTCGGGAGCACAGATACGCAGTATTTT.

This clonotype is labeled as medium-sized. The rearrangement links TRBV11-3 to TRBJ2-1, with TRBD2 as a possible D gene (6 bases). This CDR3 spans 13 amino acids. Trimming removed 2 bases from V and 5 bases from J, with 7 bases in between. The germline gives CDR1 SGHNT, CDR2 YENEEA. The CDR3 here is CASSLWGDNEQFF. CDR3 DNA sequence: TGTGCCAGCAGCTTATGGGGGGACAATGAGCAGTTCTTC.

This clonotype came up many times. This sequence joins TRBV20-1 and TRBJ1-2, with 7 bases lining up with TRBD1. Germline V gives CDR1 DFQATT, CDR2 SNEGSKA (reference sequence). After removal of 3 bases from V and 4 bases from J, the junction contained 5 bases not matched to a gene. The CDR3 totals 13 residues. In nucleotides, the CDR3 is TGCAGTGCTAGGACCCGGGACAGCTATGGCTACACCTTC. This gives the protein CSARTRDSYGYTF.

The rearrangement links TRBV5-1 to TRBJ2-1; D is ambiguous. V was clipped by 0 bases and J by 7 bases, with 11 bases between them. CDR3 length: 14 amino acids. Germline CDR1 reads SGHRS; CDR2 reads YFSETQ. This CDR3 is CASSLAGLLNEQFF. The CDR3 DNA sequence: TGCGCCAGCAGCTTGGCCGGGCTCCTTAATGAGCAGTTCTTC.

This clonotype was picked up one time. The CDR3 coding sequence is TGTGCCAGCAGTGAGGGGATAATGAACACTGAAGCTTTCTTT. Translation gives CASSEGIMNTEAFF. The chain carries TRBV2 and TRBJ1-1, with D unclear. There are 14 residues in the CDR3. The V end lost 3 bases, the J end lost 0 bases, and 8 bases lay between the germline ends. Germline V CDR1 and CDR2: SNHLY, FYNNEI.

Notes on this clonotype: Mismatch with germline at one junction end may stem from a read error. The V call is TRBV6-5, the J call TRBJ2-2, with 8 bases identical to TRBD1. The length of the CDR3 is 17 residues. Germline-derived CDR1 and CDR2 are MNHEY and SVGAGI. This chain's CDR3 is CASSYNGGQDEHRDLFF. The CDR3 DNA follows: TGTGCCAGCAGTTACAATGGGGGACAGGACGAACACCGGGATCTGTTTTTT.

Remarks on this clonotype: A much larger clonotype is one base distant, so this may be a read error. The CDR3 region is CATSRKASGSSCEQYF. The CDR3 DNA sequence: TGTGCCACCAGCAGGAAAGCTAGCGGGAGCTCCTGCGAGCAGTACTTC. The chain links TRBV15 to TRBJ2-7, with 10 positions matching TRBD2. In germline, CDR1 is LNHNV, CDR2 YYDKDF (reference sequence). CDR3 length: 16 residues.

Of note for this clonotype: It differs at one base from a far larger clone, so likely a read error. As the CDR3 is not closed by the conserved phenylalanine or tryptophan, this likely results from a read error. The CDR3 DNA reads as TGTGCCAGCAGTTTGGGGTCGGCCCAGTACTTA. Its protein product is CASSLGSAQYL. The J gene is TRBJ2-5, the V gene TRBV6-5; D is undetermined. The germline CDR1 and CDR2 sequences are MNHEY and SVGAGI. V lost 4 bases to trimming and J lost 9 bases, with 9 bases between them. This CDR3 spans 11 amino acids.

This clonotype was picked up many times. V is TRBV13 and J is TRBJ1-1, with D possibly matching TRBD1 (5 bases). The germline V and J ends were trimmed by 5 bases and 7 bases, with 17 bases remaining between them. The germline V gene encodes CDR1 PRHDT and CDR2 FYEKMQ (reference sequence). This CDR3 contains 14 residues. The CDR3 nucleotides are TGTGCCAGCAGCCTGCGGGACCGGCGGGTTGAAGCTTTCTTT. Its protein is CASSLRDRRVEAFF. Variable domain in full (rest from reference TRBV13 and TRBJ1-1): AAGVIQSPRHLIKEKRETATLKCYPIPRHDTVYWYQQGPGQDPQFLISFYEKMQSDKGSIPDRFSAQQFSDYHSELNMSSLELGDSALYFCASSLRDRRVEAFFGQGTRLTVV.